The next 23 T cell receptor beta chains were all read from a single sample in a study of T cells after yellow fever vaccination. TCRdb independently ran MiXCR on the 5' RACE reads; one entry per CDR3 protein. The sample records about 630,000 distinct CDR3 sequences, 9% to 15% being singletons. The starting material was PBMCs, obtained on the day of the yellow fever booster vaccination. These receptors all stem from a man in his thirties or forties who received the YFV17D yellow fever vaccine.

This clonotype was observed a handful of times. The CDR3 DNA is TGTGCCAGCAGCGCCCATGGACTGAACTCAGATACGCAGTATTTT. This gives the protein CASSAHGLNSDTQYF. This chain uses TRBV7-2 with TRBJ2-3, with D maybe TRBD2 (5 bases). CDR3 length: 15 amino acids. The germline CDR1 and CDR2 sequences are SGHTA and FQGNSA. Trimming pared 5 bases from V and 4 bases from J, leaving 16 bases between.

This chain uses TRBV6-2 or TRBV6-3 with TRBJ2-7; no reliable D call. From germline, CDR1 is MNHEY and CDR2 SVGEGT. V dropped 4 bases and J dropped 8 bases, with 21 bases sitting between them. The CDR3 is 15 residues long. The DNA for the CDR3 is TGTGCCAGCAGTTCCTTCAACGACCCCCGCTGGCAGCAGTACTTC. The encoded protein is CASSSFNDPRWQQYF.

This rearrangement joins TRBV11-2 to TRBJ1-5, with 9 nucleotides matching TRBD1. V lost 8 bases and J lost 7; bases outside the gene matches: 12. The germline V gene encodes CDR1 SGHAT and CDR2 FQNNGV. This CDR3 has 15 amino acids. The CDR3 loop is CASSKFGGQGQPQHF. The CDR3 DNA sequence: TGTGCCAGCTCCAAATTTGGGGGACAGGGCCAGCCCCAGCATTTT.

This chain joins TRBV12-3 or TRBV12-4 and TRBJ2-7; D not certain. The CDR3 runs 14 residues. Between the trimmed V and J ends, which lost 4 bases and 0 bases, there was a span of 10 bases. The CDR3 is CASSSRKDSYEQYF. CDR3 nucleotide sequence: TGTGCCAGCAGTTCGAGAAAAGACTCCTACGAGCAGTACTTC.

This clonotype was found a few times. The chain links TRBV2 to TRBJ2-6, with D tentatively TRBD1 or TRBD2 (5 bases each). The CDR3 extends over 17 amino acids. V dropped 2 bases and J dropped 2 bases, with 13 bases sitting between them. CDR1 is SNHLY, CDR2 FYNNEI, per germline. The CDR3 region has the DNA TGTGCCAGCAGTGAATCTAATAGAGGGGCTGGGGCCAACGTCCTGACTTTC. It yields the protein CASSESNRGAGANVLTF.

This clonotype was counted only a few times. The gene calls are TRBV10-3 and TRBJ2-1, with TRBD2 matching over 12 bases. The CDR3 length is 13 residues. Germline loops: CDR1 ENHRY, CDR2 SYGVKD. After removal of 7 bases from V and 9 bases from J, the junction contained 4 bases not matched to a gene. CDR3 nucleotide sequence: TGTGCCATCAAAGGACTAGCGGGATCTGAGCAGTTCTTC. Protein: CAIKGLAGSEQFF.

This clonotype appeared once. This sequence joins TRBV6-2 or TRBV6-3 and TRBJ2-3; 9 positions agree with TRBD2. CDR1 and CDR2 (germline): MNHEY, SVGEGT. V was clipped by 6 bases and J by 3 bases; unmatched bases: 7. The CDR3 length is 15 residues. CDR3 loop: CASSTSGSPTDTQYF. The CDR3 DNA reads TGTGCCAGCAGCACTAGCGGGTCCCCGACAGATACGCAGTATTTT.

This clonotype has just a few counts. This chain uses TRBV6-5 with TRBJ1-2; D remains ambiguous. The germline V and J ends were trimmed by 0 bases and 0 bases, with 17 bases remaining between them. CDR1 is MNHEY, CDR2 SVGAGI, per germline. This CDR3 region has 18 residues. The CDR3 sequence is CASSYSSPTSLTNYGYTF. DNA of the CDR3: TGTGCCAGCAGTTACTCGAGCCCGACCTCGCTTACTAACTATGGCTACACCTTC.

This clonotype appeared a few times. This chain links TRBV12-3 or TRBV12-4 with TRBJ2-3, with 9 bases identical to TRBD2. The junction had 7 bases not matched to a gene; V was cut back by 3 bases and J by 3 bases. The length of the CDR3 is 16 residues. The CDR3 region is CASSFVAGGRTDTQYF. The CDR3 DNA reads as TGTGCCAGCAGTTTTGTGGCGGGAGGGAGGACAGATACGCAGTATTTT.

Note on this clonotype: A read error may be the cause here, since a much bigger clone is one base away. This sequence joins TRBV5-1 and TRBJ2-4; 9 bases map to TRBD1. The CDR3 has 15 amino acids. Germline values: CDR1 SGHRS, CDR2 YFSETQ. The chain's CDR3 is CASSLVGQGKNVQYF. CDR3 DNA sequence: TGCGCCAGCAGCTTAGTTGGACAGGGGAAAAACGTTCAGTACTTC.

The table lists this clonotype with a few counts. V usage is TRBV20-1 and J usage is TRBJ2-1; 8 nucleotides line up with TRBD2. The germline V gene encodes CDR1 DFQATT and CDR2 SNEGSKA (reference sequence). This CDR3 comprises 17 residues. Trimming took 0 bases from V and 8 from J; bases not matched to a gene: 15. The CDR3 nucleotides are TGCAGTGCTAGAGATCCCTTTGGTCGGGAGGGCCCCGATGAGCAGTTCTTC. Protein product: CSARDPFGREGPDEQFF.

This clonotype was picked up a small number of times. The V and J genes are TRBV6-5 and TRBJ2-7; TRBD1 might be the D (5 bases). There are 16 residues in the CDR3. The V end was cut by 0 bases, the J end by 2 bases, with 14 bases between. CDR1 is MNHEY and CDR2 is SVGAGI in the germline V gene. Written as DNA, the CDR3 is TGTGCCAGCAGTTACTCGTATCGTAGGGGAACCTACGAGCAGTACTTC. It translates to CASSYSYRRGTYEQYF.

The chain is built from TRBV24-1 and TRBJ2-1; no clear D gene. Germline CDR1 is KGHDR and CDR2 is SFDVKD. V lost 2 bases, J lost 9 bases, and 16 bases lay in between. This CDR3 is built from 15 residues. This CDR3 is CATSDSWTGVSEQFF. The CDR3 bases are TGTGCCACCAGTGATTCCTGGACGGGTGTAAGTGAGCAGTTCTTC.

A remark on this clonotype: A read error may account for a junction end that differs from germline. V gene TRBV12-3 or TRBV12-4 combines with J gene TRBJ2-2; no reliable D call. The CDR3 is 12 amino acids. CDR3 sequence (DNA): TGTGCCAGCAGTTTCAACAGCGGGGAGCTGTTTTTT. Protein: CASSFNSGELFF.

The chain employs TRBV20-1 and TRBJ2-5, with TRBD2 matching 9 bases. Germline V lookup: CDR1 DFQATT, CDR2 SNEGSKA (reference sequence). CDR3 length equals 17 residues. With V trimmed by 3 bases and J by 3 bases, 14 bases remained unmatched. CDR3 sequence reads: CSASRVPDIAGEETQYF. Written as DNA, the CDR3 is TGCAGTGCTAGTCGGGTCCCCGATATAGCGGGAGAAGAGACCCAGTACTTC.

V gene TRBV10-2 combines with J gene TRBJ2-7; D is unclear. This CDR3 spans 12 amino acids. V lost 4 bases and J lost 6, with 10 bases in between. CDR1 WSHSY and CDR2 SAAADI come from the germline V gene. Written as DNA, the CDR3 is TGCGCCAGCAGTGTGGTAGGAACCGAGCAGTACTTC. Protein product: CASSVVGTEQYF.

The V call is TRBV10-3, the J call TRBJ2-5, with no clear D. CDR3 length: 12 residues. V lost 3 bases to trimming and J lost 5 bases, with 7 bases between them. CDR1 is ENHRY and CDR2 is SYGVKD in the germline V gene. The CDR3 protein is CAISEGSETQYF. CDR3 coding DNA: TGTGCCATCAGTGAAGGTAGCGAGACCCAGTACTTC.

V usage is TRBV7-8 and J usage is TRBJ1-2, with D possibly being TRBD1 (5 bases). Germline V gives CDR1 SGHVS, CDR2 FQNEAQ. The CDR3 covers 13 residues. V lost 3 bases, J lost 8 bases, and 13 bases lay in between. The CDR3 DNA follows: TGTGCCAGCAGCTTGTCCCAGGGTGGCGGCTACACCTTC. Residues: CASSLSQGGGYTF.

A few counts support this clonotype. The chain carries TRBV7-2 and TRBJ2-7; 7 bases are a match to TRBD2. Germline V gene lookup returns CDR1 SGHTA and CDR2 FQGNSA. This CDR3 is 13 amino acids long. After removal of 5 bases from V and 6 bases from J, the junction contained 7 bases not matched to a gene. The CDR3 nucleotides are TGTGCCAGCAGCCGGACTAGTTTGTTCGAGCAGTACTTC. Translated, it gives CASSRTSLFEQYF.

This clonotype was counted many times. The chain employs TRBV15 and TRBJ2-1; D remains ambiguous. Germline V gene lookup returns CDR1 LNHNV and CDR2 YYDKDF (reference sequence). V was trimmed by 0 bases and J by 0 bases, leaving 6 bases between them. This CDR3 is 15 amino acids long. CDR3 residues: CATSRDRFSYNEQFF. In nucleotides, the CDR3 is TGTGCCACCAGCAGAGATCGTTTCTCCTACAATGAGCAGTTCTTC.

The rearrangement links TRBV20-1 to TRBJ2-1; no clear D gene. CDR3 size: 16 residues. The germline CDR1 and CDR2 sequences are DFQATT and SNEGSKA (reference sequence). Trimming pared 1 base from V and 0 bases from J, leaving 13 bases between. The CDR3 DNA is TGCAGTGCTAGAGTCGGCACGGCAAGCTCCTACAATGAGCAGTTCTTC. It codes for CSARVGTASSYNEQFF.

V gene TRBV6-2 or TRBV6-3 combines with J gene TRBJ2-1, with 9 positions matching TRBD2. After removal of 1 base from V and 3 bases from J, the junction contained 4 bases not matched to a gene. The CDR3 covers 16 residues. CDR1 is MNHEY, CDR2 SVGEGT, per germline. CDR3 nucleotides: TGTGCCAGCAGTTACTTAGGGCGGGAGGGCTACAATGAGCAGTTCTTC. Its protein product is CASSYLGREGYNEQFF.

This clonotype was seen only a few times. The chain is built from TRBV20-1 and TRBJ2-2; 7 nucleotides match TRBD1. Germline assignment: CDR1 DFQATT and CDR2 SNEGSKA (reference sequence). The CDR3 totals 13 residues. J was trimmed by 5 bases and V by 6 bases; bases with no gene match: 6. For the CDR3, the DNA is TGCAGTGCGGGATCGACAGGGACCGGGGAGCTGTTTTTT. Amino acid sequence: CSAGSTGTGELFF.